Listed below are T cell receptor beta chains from one sample, sequenced in a study of blood T cell repertoires in COVID-19. TCRdb keeps only in-frame clones here, not all; method: immunoSEQ multiplex PCR. This sample has about 86,000 clones, with around 85% found just once. The sample was peripheral blood. These TCRs come from a man between 45 and 60 years old with acute or convalescent COVID-19. Both conserved end residues are part of each CDR3. The order of the fields is clone size, J gene, D gene, V gene, CDR3 DNA, CDR3 protein. The D gene is left open where the match is weak. Rows give clone size only sometimes, using once, few, many, or a class for an expanded clone.

>NA|TRBJ1-1|NA|TRBV4-1
TGCGCCAGCAGCCAAAAGGGAGGGCTAGGGGCGAACACTGAAGCTTTCTTT
CASSQKGGLGANTEAFF
>NA|TRBJ2-1|TRBD2|TRBV10-1
TGCGCCAGCAGTGAGTCTAGCGGGCCAACCTACAATGAGCAGTTCTTC
CASSESSGPTYNEQFF
>NA|TRBJ1-3|TRBD1|TRBV7-2
TGTGCCAGCAGCTTGGCACAGGGGTTAGTTGGAAACACCATATATTTT
CASSLAQGLVGNTIYF
>once|TRBJ2-3|NA|TRBV7-3
TGTGCCAGCAGCCCTCTGGCCGCCGGGTATACGCAGTATTTT
CASSPLAAGYTQYF
>once|TRBJ1-2|NA|TRBV3-1/TRBV3-2
TGTGCCAGCAGGCTCGCCAGGGCCGGTGGCTACACCTTC
CASRLARAGGYTF
>NA|TRBJ2-1|TRBD2|TRBV3-1/TRBV3-2
TGTGCCAGCAGTCCCGGGAGCGGGGGGGGACGTGAGCAGTTCTTC
CASSPGSGGGREQFF
>NA|TRBJ2-7|NA|TRBV5-1
TGCGCCAGCAGCCCTCCGAGTCCCGAGCAGTACTTC
CASSPPSPEQYF
>many|TRBJ1-1|TRBD1|TRBV12-5
TGTGCTAGTGGCAAACAGGGGTTGAACACTGAAGCTTTCTTT
CASGKQGLNTEAFF
>once|TRBJ1-2|TRBD1|TRBV19
TGTGCCAGTAGGCTCCTGACAGGGGGAGGCTACACCTTC
CASRLLTGGGYTF
>NA|TRBJ2-1|TRBD1|TRBV9
TGTGCCAGCAGCGCGGGACAGGGGATAGTAAATGAGCAGTTCTTC
CASSAGQGIVNEQFF
>once|TRBJ2-7|TRBD2|TRBV4-3
TGCGCCAGCAGCCAAGATAGCCAAGGGACGGGGGGTAAGGGGCAGTACTTC
CASSQDSQGTGGKGQYF
>few|TRBJ1-6|NA|TRBV4-1
TGCGCCAGCAGCCAAGTCCCGGGACTGAACAATTCACCCCTCCACTTT
CASSQVPGLNNSPLHF
>once|TRBJ2-7|NA|TRBV5-5
TGTGCCAGCAGCTTGAGGGCGCGGGATGTCGAGCAGTACTTC
CASSLRARDVEQYF
>once|TRBJ2-7|TRBD2|TRBV27
TGTGCCAGCAGTCGAAAACCGGGACTAGCGGGAGACTACGAGCAGTACTTC
CASSRKPGLAGDYEQYF
>NA|TRBJ1-1|NA|TRBV19
TGTGCCAGTAGTATGGGGGCAGATACTGAAGCTTTCTTT
CASSMGADTEAFF
>NA|TRBJ1-5|NA|TRBV7-2
TGTGCCAGCAGCTTAAACAGGGATCAGCCCCAGCATTTT
CASSLNRDQPQHF